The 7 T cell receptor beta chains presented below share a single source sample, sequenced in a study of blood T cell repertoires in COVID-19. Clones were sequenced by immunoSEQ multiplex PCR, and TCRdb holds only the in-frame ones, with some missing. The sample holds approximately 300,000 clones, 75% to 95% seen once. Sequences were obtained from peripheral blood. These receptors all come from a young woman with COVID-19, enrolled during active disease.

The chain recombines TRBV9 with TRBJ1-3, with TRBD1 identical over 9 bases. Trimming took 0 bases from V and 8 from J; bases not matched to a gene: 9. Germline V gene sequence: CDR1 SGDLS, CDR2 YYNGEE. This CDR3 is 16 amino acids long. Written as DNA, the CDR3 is TGTGCCAGCAGCGTAGGTCGGGGACAGGGTATGCACACCATATATTTT. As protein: CASSVGRGQGMHTIYF.

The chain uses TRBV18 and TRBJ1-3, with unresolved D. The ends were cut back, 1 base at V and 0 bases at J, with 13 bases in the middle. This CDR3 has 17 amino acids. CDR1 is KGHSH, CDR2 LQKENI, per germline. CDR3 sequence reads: CASSPLSVPSSGNTIYF. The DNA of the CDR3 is TGTGCCAGCTCACCACTAAGCGTTCCGAGCTCTGGAAACACCATATATTTT.

The CDR3, as DNA: TGTGCCTGGGGGCCCCCCTGGCATGCCGGGGAGCTGTTTTTT. Protein sequence: CAWGPPWHAGELFF. The chain has TRBV30 and TRBJ2-2; D not certain. Germline CDR1 and CDR2: GTSNPN and SVGIG (reference sequence). Trimming stripped 5 bases from V and 6 bases from J, with 16 bases between. The CDR3 length is 14 residues.

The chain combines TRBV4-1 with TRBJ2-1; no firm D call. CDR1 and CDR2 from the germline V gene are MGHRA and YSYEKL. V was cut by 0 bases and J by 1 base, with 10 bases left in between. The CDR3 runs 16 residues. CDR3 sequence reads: CASSQDSASSYNEQFF. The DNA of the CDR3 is TGCGCCAGCAGCCAAGATAGTGCCTCGTCCTACAATGAGCAGTTCTTC.

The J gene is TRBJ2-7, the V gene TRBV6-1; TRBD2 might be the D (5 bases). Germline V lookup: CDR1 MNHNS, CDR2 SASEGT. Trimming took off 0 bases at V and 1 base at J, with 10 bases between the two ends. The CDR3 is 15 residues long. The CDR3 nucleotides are TGTGCCAGCAGTGAAGCGCTTCGGGGTTCCTACGAGCAGTACTTC. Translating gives CASSEALRGSYEQYF.

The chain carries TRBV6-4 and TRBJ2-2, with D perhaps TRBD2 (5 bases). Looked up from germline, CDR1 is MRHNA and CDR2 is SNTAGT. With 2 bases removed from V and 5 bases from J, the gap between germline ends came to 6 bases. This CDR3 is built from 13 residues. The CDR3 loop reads CASSDRETGELFF. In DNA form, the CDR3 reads TGTGCCAGCAGTGACAGGGAGACCGGGGAGCTGTTTTTT.

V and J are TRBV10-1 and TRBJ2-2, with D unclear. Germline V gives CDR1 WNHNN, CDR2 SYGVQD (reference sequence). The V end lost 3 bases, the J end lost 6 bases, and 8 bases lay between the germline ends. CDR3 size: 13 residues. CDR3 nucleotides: TGCGCCAGCAGTGAACGAGAGGCCGGGGAGCTGTTTTTT. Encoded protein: CASSEREAGELFF.